This TCR beta chain was captured in a study of T cell repertoires in cytomegalovirus infection. Worth noting for this clonotype: Its target is unknown.

From the reads, TCRdb called clonotypes with MiXCR, one entry per CDR3 protein. The table lists about 920,000 distinct CDR3 sequences, 31% of them singletons. V was cut by 5 bases and J by 7 bases, with 15 bases left in between. CDR3 length equals 14 residues. Germline loops: CDR1 MNHEY, CDR2 SVGEGT. This material consisted of cultured CD8+ T cells from PBMCs, taken from culture after CMV antigen stimulation. The rearrangement joins TRBV6-2 or TRBV6-3 to TRBJ1-5; D not certain. The sequence was obtained from a human donor in good health (CMV status not recorded). Some clones in this sample may be carry-over from other donors' samples. The CDR3 reads CASSRRFLGQPQHF. CDR3 DNA sequence: TGTGCCAGCAGTCGACGATTCCTAGGGCAGCCCCAGCATTTT.